The 9 T cell receptor beta chains listed next were all sequenced from one sample in a study of identical twins. Each CDR3 protein gets one entry after TCRdb re-called the 5' RACE reads with MiXCR. This table has about 190,000 distinct CDR3 sequences, about 16% appearing once. The same sample was also studied in work on T cells expressing NK-cell markers.

What was sequenced was CD8+ T cells sorted from blood. These receptors came from a woman in her late teens or twenties in good health.

This clonotype was counted at least ten times. The chain links TRBV12-3 or TRBV12-4 to TRBJ2-7; 7 nucleotides match TRBD1. There are 14 residues in the CDR3. The V gene end was trimmed by 7 bases and the J gene end by 0 bases; junction bases not matched to a gene: 6. In DNA, the CDR3 is TGTGCCAGCACCGATGGGGACAGCTCCTACGAGCAGTACTTC. It encodes CASTDGDSSYEQYF.

This clonotype was seen once. CDR3 loop: CSVGDRGDYGYTF. CDR3 coding DNA: TGCAGCGTTGGGGACAGGGGAGACTATGGCTACACCTTC. The chain joins TRBV29-1 to TRBJ1-2; 10 bases agree with TRBD1. The CDR3 is made up of 13 amino acids. After removal of 4 bases from V and 3 bases from J, the junction contained 2 bases not matched to a gene. Germline lookup yields CDR1 SQVTM and CDR2 ANQGSEA.

Many counts were recorded for this clonotype. This sequence joins TRBV12-3 or TRBV12-4 and TRBJ2-7, with 7 bases lining up with TRBD1. The CDR3 is 14 residues long. The junction had 5 bases not matched to a gene; V was cut back by 6 bases and J by 0 bases. The CDR3 loop is CASSGQASSYEQYF. DNA for the CDR3: TGTGCCAGCAGCGGACAGGCCTCCTCCTACGAGCAGTACTTC.

The J gene is TRBJ1-1, the V gene TRBV2, with D possibly matching TRBD1 (5 bases). In germline, CDR1 is SNHLY, CDR2 FYNNEI. CDR3 size: 13 residues. V was cut by 11 bases and J by 1 base, with 14 bases left in between. The CDR3 here is CASQGDPNTEAFF. The CDR3 DNA is TGTGCCTCCCAGGGAGACCCGAACACTGAAGCTTTCTTT.

V gene TRBV4-3 combines with J gene TRBJ2-1; TRBD2 matches 13 bases. Germline V lookup: CDR1 LGHNA, CDR2 YSLEER. CDR3 length: 17 residues. V shed 0 bases, J shed 8 bases, and the junction held 7 bases outside the gene matches. CDR3 sequence (DNA): TGCGCCAGCAGCCAAGACTACGGACTAGCGGGAGAGTATGAGCAGTTCTTC. Encoded protein: CASSQDYGLAGEYEQFF.

This rearrangement joins TRBV27 to TRBJ2-7; D is possibly TRBD1 (6 bases). Germline CDR1 reads MNHEY; CDR2 reads SMNVEV (reference sequence). The CDR3 is 13 residues long. V shed 8 bases and J shed 3 bases, with 14 bases lying between them. CDR3 in amino acids: CASGGAALYEQYF. The CDR3 region has the DNA TGTGCCAGCGGGGGCGCGGCCCTCTACGAGCAGTACTTC.

This clonotype was counted between two and nine times. This chain connects TRBV7-9 to TRBJ1-1; 7 bases line up with TRBD1. CDR3 size: 14 residues. The junction had 9 bases not matched to a gene; V was cut back by 4 bases and J by 7 bases. In germline, CDR1 is SEHNR, CDR2 FQNEAQ (reference sequence). For the CDR3, the DNA is TGTGCCAGCAGCTCGGAAGACAGGGCTATTGAAGCTTTCTTT. This codes for CASSSEDRAIEAFF.

This sequence joins TRBV19 and TRBJ2-7; D is unresolved. CDR1 is LNHDA and CDR2 is SQIVND in the germline V gene (reference sequence). CDR3 size: 14 residues. Trimming removed 3 bases at V and 3 bases at J, with 12 bases between. Here the CDR3 reads CASSIGSRSYEQYF. Here the CDR3 DNA reads TGTGCCAGTAGTATCGGGTCACGAAGCTACGAGCAGTACTTC.

The chain recombines TRBV7-8 with TRBJ1-1, with unresolved D. This CDR3 spans 13 amino acids. Per germline, CDR1 SGHVS and CDR2 FQNEAQ. Trimming removed 5 bases from V and 0 bases from J, with 7 bases in between. The CDR3 nucleotides read TGTGCCAGCAGCGTAATTATGAACACTGAAGCTTTCTTT. Translated: CASSVIMNTEAFF.